This paragraph covers one TCR beta chain sequence. This record comes from a study of blood T cell repertoires in COVID-19. Study overall: The origin of the acute and convalescent COVID-19 samples was the United States, Italy and Spain. PBMCs, B-cell-depleted T cells, or T cells provided the cDNA or gDNA that made up the material.

Authors' data handling: Reference gene primer amplification gave estimated nucleated cell counts. Using immunoSEQ multiplex PCR, the repertoire was profiled, and TCRdb retains in-frame clones only, with some absent. For V, J and clone size, that table is used; D and trimming come from the DNA. The top ten clones hold 0.85% to 1.2% of a sample with 150,000 to 200,000 clones, 70% to 90% of them seen once. The CDR3 is made up of 16 amino acids. Trimming cost V 3 bases and J 4 bases, with 21 bases left between them. The germline CDR1 and CDR2 sequences are SQVTM and ANQGSEA. This sequence joins TRBV29-1 and TRBJ1-1; TRBD1 is a possible D gene (5 bases). This TCR came from a man in his forties with acute or convalescent COVID-19. The sample comprised peripheral blood. The CDR3 bases are TGCAGCGTTGAGGAGATTTTGGGGAAAGGGGTCACTGAAGCTTTCTTT. Translation: CSVEEILGKGVTEAFF. Looking up the rest from reference TRBV29-1 and TRBJ1-1 gives the full variable domain: SAVISQKPSRDICQRGTSLTIQCQVDSQVTMMFWYRQQPGQSLTLIATANQGSEATYESGFVIDKFPISRPNLTFSTLTVSNMSPEDSSIYLCSVEEILGKGVTEAFFGQGTRLTVV.